This record concerns one TCR beta chain sequence. Its antigen remains unidentified. Amplified TCR beta CDR3 regions derived from RNA transcripts. A set of HTBI primers served as the primers for a first-round RT-PCR of the TCR CDR3. TCRdb reprocessed the multiplex PCR reads with MiXCR, giving one entry per CDR3 protein. The sample records hundreds of thousands of distinct CDR3 sequences, about 45% being singletons. This sample stems from a study of T cells in Graves' hyperthyroidism and ophthalmopathy. Study-wide findings and caveats: Most thyroid clonotypes that were expanded above 0.001 also turned up in blood.

Clinical symptoms, serum thyroxine and TRAb, thyroid ultrasound and orbital computed tomography were used for the diagnoses. Germline trimming cut 7 bases from V and 9 bases from J; bases unmatched to any gene: 14. The V gene's germline CDR1 is SGHVS and CDR2 FNYEAQ. CDR3 size: 14 residues. Sequenced sample: peripheral blood or thyroid tissue (not recorded which). The source is an adult man with Graves' disease, either hyperthyroidism or ophthalmopathy (not recorded which). The chain employs TRBV7-6 and TRBJ1-1, with TRBD1 identical over 7 bases. CDR3 nucleotide sequence: TGTGCCAGCACCACCGGGACAGCAGAAAACCAAGCTTTCTTT. Its translation is CASTTGTAENQAFF.